Below, 16 T cell receptor beta chains from the same sample are listed, as sequenced in a study of T cell changes during pregnancy in multiple sclerosis. The assay was immunoSEQ multiplex PCR, and TCRdb's table has in-frame clones only and misses some. This sample has roughly 52,000 clones, with approximately 94% found just once. The specimen was CD8+ T cells from peripheral blood mononuclear cells, collected in the third trimester of pregnancy. These receptor sequences come from a female donor with multiple sclerosis, enrolled in a pregnancy study.

The chain joins TRBV4-1 to TRBJ2-1; 8 bases line up with TRBD2. Germline V gene lookup returns CDR1 MGHRA and CDR2 YSYEKL. V lost 1 base to trimming and J lost 3 bases; unmatched junction nucleotides: 8. CDR3 length: 17 residues. The CDR3 DNA is TGCGCCAGCAGCCAAGTTCCGAACGGGAGGGACTACAATGAGCAGTTCTTC. Amino acids: CASSQVPNGRDYNEQFF.

The gene calls are TRBV5-6 and TRBJ1-2, with TRBD1 matching 8 bases. J lost 4 bases, V lost 0 bases, and 8 bases had no gene match. Germline V CDR1 and CDR2: SGHDT, YYEEEE. CDR3 length: 16 residues. The CDR3 DNA sequence: TGTGCCAGCAGCTTGGCAATGGCAGGGGGCGCCTATGGCTACACCTTC. Its translation is CASSLAMAGGAYGYTF.

The chain has TRBV21-1 and TRBJ1-2; whether TRBD1, the table's D call, matches the DNA was not checked. TRBV21-1 is a known pseudogene. The CDR3 contains 12 residues. DNA for the CDR3: TGTGCCAGCACCAAAGGTGTGGGCGGCTACACCTTC. Translation: CASTKGVGGYTF.

This chain connects TRBV7-2 to TRBJ2-7; 11 bases line up with TRBD2. The CDR3 contains 18 residues. Germline-derived CDR1 and CDR2 are SGHTA and FQGNSA. V gave up 0 bases and J gave up 6 bases; unmatched junction bases: 13. Written as DNA, the CDR3 is TGTGCCAGCAGCTTAGCCCCTTATTTAGCGGGAGGGAGGAGCGAGCAGTACTTC. Translated: CASSLAPYLAGGRSEQYF.

V gene TRBV4-3 combines with J gene TRBJ2-1, with D possibly TRBD2 on 6 matching bases. The V and J ends lost 0 bases and 2 bases respectively, with 11 bases between them. CDR1 and CDR2 (germline): LGHNA, YSLEER. The CDR3 covers 16 residues. This CDR3 is CASSQESGEPYNEQFF. The CDR3, as DNA: TGCGCCAGCAGCCAAGAATCGGGAGAGCCCTACAATGAGCAGTTCTTC.

CDR3 nucleotides: TGTGCCAGCAGCCAAGATAGGGCGGGAGGTATCAACGAGCAGTACTTC. This encodes CASSQDRAGGINEQYF. The chain couples TRBV4-2 to TRBJ2-7, with 8 bases aligning to TRBD2. CDR1 and CDR2 (germline): LGHNA, YNFKEQ. This CDR3 spans 16 amino acids. V dropped 0 bases and J dropped 5; count of bases not matched to a gene: 9.

The chain recombines TRBV28 with TRBJ1-1; D is unclear. Germline V gene data show CDR1 as MDHEN and CDR2 as SYDVKM. This CDR3 spans 13 amino acids. V was clipped by 3 bases and J by 1 base, with 6 bases between them. CDR3 DNA: TGTGCCAGCAGTTTCTTCCGGAACACTGAAGCTTTCTTT. Protein: CASSFFRNTEAFF.

This clone was observed once. J is TRBJ2-5 and V is TRBV27, with D hard to call. Germline values: CDR1 MNHEY, CDR2 SMNVEV (reference sequence). The CDR3 runs to 13 residues. The ends were cut back, 5 bases at V and 5 bases at J, with 12 bases in the middle. In DNA form, the CDR3 reads TGTGCCAGCAGTGTTAGCCCCTGGGAGACCCAGTACTTC. It specifies CASSVSPWETQYF.

The sample holds one count of this clone. V and J are TRBV5-1 and TRBJ2-7; 9 bases match TRBD2. The V and J ends lost 5 bases and 3 bases, in that order; junction bases with no gene match: 9. This CDR3 has 15 residues. Germline V lookup: CDR1 SGHRS, CDR2 YFSETQ. The CDR3 bases are TGCGCCAGCAGGGTGACTAGCGGAGGGCTCTACGAGCAGTACTTC. Protein: CASRVTSGGLYEQYF. Filled out from reference TRBV5-1 and TRBJ2-7, the complete variable domain reads KAGVTQTPRYLIKTRGQQVTLSCSPISGHRSVSWYQQTPGQGLQFLFEYFSETQRNKGNFPGRFSGRQFSNSRSEMNVSTLELGDSALYLCASRVTSGGLYEQYFGPGTRLTVT.

This chain connects TRBV6-4 to TRBJ2-3; 14 bases align to TRBD2. Trimming at V came to 9 bases and at J to 5 bases, leaving 7 bases not matched to a gene. The CDR3 loop spans 15 amino acids. Germline assignment: CDR1 MRHNA and CDR2 SNTAGT. Here the CDR3 DNA reads TGTGCCAGTGCCAGACTAGCGGGAGGGGGAGATACGCAGTATTTT. Residues: CASARLAGGGDTQYF.

CDR3 in amino acids: CASSWGLAGFTGELFF. The DNA for the CDR3 is TGTGCCAGCAGTTGGGGACTAGCGGGGTTCACCGGGGAGCTGTTTTTT. This chain uses TRBV27 with TRBJ2-2; 13 nucleotides line up with TRBD2. The CDR3 is 16 residues long. Trimming cost V 4 bases and J 4 bases; bases outside gene matches: 3. Germline values: CDR1 MNHEY, CDR2 SMNVEV (reference sequence).

The chain has TRBV16 and TRBJ2-7, with TRBD1 as a possible D gene (5 bases). Germline CDR1 and CDR2: KGHSY and FQNENV. This CDR3 has 15 residues. V was trimmed by 4 bases and J by 2 bases, leaving 15 bases between them. The DNA of the CDR3 is TGTGCCAGCAGCCCGTCGGACACCATACCCTACGAGCAGTACTTC. Amino acids: CASSPSDTIPYEQYF.

CDR3 loop: CASSLGVGQKNTEAFF. Written as DNA, the CDR3 is TGTGCCAGCAGCCTAGGGGTAGGACAGAAGAACACTGAAGCTTTCTTT. The J gene is TRBJ1-1, the V gene TRBV11-2, with D maybe TRBD1 (6 bases). The CDR3 runs to 16 residues. Germline V gene data show CDR1 as SGHAT and CDR2 as FQNNGV. The germline V and J ends were trimmed by 5 bases and 1 base, with 17 bases remaining between them.

This CDR3 is CSVEEVPGSEAFF. The DNA for the CDR3 is TGCAGCGTTGAAGAGGTTCCGGGTTCTGAAGCTTTCTTT. This rearrangement joins TRBV29-1 to TRBJ1-1; D gene uncertain. The CDR3 consists of 13 residues. Trimming cost V 0 bases and J 6 bases, with 11 bases left between them. CDR1 and CDR2 (germline): SQVTM, ANQGSEA.

V is TRBV4-1 and J is TRBJ2-7, with TRBD2 identical over 12 bases. Germline loops: CDR1 MGHRA, CDR2 YSYEKL. The trim removed 1 base at V and 3 bases at J, leaving 4 bases unmatched. The CDR3 consists of 16 residues. CDR3 bases: TGCGCCAGCAGCCAAGGACTAGCGGGAGTCTACTACGAGCAGTACTTC. Its translation is CASSQGLAGVYYEQYF.

The rearrangement uses TRBV6-6 and TRBJ2-7, with TRBD1 as a possible D gene (6 bases). CDR1 MNHNY and CDR2 SVGAGI come from the germline V gene (reference sequence). CDR3 size: 16 residues. Trimming shortened V by 2 bases and J by 5 bases, and 19 bases separated the two germline ends. The CDR3 nucleotides read TGTGCCAGCAGTTACCCTAGGTCAGGGGACGAGGACGAGCAGTACTTC. It specifies CASSYPRSGDEDEQYF.